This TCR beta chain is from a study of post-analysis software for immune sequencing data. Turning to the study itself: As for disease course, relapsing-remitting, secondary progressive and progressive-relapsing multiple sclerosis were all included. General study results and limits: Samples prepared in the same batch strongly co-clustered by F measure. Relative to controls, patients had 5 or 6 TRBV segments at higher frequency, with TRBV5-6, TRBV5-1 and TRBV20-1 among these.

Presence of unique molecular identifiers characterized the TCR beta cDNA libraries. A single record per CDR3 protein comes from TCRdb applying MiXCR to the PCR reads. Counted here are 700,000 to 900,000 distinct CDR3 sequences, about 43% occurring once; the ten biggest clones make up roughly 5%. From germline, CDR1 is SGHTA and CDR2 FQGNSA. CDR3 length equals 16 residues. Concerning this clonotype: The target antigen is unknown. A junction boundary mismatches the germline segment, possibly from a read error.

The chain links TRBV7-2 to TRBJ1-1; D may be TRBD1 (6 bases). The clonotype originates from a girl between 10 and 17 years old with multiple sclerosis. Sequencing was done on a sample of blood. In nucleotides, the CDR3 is TGTGCCAGCAGCCTTGGACAGCAATCCAAGAACGCTGAAGCTTTCTTT. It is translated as CASSLGQQSKNAEAFF.